The T cell receptor (beta chain) described here comes from a study of cytomegalovirus exposure and HLA in healthy donors. Study context: Researchers previously reported finding more than 100 million unique TCR beta sequences from around 200 million T cells.

The PCR contained 60 Vbeta and 13 Jbeta primers. This table comes from immunoSEQ multiplex PCR, and its TCRdb copy is limited to in-frame clones, with some not included. The data show approximately 140,000 clones, about 82% seen once. This CDR3 region has 15 residues. The germline V and J ends were trimmed by 2 bases and 3 bases, with 11 bases remaining between them. Per germline, CDR1 MGHRA and CDR2 YSYEKL. This sequence joins TRBV4-1 and TRBJ1-5; no clear D. The origin of this receptor is a man under 40 in good health and CMV-seronegative. The sequencing sample was made of PBMCs. This CDR3 is CASSQSGLSNQPQHF. DNA of the CDR3: TGCGCCAGCAGCCAATCCGGACTGTCCAATCAGCCCCAGCATTTT.